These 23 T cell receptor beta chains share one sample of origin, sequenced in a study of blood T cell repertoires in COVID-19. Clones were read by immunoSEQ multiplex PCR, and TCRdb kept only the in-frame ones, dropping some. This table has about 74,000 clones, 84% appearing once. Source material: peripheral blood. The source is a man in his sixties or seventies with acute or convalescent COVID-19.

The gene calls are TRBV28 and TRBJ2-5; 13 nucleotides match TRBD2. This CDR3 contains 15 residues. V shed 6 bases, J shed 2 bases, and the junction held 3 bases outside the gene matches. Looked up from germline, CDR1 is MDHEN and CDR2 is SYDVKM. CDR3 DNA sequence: TGTGCCAGCAGCCTGACTAGCGGGAGGCAAGAGACCCAGTACTTC. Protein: CASSLTSGRQETQYF. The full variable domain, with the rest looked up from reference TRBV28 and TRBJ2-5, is DVKVTQSSRYLVKRTGEKVFLECVQDMDHENMFWYRQDPGLGLRLIYFSYDVKMKEKGDIPEGYSVSREKKERFSLILESASTNQTSMYLCASSLTSGRQETQYFGPGTRLLVL.

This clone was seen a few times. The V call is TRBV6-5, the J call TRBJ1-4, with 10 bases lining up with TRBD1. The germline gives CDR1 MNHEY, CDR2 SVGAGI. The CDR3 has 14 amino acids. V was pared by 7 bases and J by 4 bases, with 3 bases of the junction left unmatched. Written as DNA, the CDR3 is TGTGCCAGCAAAAGGGACAGGGGTAATGAAAAACTGTTTTTT. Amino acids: CASKRDRGNEKLFF.

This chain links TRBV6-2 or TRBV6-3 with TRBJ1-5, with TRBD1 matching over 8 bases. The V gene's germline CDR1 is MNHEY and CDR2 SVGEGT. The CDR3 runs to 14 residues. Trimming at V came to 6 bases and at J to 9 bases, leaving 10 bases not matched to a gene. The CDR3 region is CASSLDRVIRPQHF. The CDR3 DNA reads TGTGCCAGCAGCCTGGACAGGGTCATAAGGCCCCAGCATTTT.

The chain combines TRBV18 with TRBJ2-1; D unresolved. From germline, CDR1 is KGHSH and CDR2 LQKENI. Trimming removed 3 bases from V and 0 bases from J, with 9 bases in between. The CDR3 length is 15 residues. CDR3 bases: TGTGCCAGCTCACCTATGCTTAGCTCCTACAATGAGCAGTTCTTC. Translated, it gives CASSPMLSSYNEQFF.

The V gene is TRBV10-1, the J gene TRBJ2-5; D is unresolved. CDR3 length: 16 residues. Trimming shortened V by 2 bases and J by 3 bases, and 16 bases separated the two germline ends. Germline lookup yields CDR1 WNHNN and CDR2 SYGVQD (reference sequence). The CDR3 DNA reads TGCGCCAGCAGTGAGAAGGTGGCAGGTGGAAAAGAGACCCAGTACTTC. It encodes CASSEKVAGGKETQYF.

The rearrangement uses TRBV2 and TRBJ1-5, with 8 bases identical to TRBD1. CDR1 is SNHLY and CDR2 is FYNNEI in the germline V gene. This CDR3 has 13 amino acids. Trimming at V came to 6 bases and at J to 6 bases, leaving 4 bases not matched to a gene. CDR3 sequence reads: CASRVQGVQPQHF. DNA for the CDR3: TGTGCCAGCAGGGTACAGGGGGTTCAGCCCCAGCATTTT.

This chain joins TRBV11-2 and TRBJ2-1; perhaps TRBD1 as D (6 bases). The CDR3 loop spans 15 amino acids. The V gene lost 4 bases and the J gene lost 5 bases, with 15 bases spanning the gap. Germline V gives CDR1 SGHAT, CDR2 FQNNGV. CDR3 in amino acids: CASSSETGWNNEQFF. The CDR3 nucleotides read TGTGCCAGCAGCTCAGAAACAGGGTGGAACAATGAGCAGTTCTTC.

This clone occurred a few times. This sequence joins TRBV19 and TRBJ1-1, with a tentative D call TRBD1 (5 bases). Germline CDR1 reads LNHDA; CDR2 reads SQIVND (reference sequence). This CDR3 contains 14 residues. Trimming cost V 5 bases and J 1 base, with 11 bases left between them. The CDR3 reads CASSDRRTNTEAFF. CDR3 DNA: TGTGCCAGTAGTGACAGACGGACGAACACTGAAGCTTTCTTT.

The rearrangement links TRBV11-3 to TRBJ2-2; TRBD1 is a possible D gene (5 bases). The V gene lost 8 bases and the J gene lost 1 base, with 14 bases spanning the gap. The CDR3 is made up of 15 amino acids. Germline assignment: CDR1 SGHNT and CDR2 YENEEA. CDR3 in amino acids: CASALGQVNTGELFF. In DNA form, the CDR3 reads TGTGCCAGCGCACTGGGGCAGGTGAACACCGGGGAGCTGTTTTTT.

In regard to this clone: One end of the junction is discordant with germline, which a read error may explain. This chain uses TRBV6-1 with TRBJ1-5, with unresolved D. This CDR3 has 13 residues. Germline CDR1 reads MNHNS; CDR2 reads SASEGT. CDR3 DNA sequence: TGTGCCAGCAGTCAAGCCAGAGGTCAGCCCCAGCATTTT. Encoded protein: CASSQARGQPQHF.

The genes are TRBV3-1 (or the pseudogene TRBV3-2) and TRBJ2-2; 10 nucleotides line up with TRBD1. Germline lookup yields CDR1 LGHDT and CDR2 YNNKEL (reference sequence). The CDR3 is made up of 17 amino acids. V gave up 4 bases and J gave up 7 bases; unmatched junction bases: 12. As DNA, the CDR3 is TGTGCCAGCAGCCCCCAAGACAGGGGGCTGTTTAGCGGGGAGCTGTTTTTT. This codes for CASSPQDRGLFSGELFF.

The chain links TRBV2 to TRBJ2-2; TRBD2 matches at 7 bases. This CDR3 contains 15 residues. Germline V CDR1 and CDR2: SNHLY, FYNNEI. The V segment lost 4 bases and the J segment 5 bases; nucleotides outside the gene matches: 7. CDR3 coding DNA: TGTGCCAGCAGTGCAGGGAGGGAGGGGACCGGGGAGCTGTTTTTT. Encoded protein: CASSAGREGTGELFF.

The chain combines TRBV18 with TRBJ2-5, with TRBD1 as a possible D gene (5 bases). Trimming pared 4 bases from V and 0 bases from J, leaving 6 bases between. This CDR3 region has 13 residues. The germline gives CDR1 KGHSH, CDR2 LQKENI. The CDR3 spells CASSLGDQETQYF. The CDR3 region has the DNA TGTGCCAGCTCACTAGGGGACCAAGAGACCCAGTACTTC.

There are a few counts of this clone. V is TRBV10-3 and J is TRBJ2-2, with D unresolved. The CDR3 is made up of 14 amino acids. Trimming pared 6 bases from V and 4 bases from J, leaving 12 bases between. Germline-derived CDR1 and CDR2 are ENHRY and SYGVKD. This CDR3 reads CAISPVSGTGELFF. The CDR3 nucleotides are TGTGCCATCAGCCCAGTTTCGGGCACCGGGGAGCTGTTTTTT.

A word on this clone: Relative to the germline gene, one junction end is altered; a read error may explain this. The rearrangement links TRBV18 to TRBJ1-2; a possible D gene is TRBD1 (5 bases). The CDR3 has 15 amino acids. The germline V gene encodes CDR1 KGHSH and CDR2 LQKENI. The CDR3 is CASSPQKGQGYVYTF. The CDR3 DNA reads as TGTGCCAGCTCACCACAAAAGGGGCAGGGTTATGTCTACACCTTC.

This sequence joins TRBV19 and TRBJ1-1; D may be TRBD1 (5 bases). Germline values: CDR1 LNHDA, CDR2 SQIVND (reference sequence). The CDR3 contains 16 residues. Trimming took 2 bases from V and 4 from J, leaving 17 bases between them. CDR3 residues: CASSISQAGVGTEAFF. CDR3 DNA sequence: TGTGCCAGTAGTATATCACAAGCGGGGGTCGGCACTGAAGCTTTCTTT.

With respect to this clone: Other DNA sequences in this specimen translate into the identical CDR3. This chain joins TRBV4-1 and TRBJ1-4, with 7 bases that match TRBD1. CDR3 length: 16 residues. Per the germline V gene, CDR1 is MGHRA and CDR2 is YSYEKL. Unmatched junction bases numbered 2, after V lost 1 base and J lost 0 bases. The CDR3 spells CASSQGTGATNEKLFF. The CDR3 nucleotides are TGCGCCAGCAGCCAAGGGACAGGAGCAACTAATGAAAAACTGTTTTTT.

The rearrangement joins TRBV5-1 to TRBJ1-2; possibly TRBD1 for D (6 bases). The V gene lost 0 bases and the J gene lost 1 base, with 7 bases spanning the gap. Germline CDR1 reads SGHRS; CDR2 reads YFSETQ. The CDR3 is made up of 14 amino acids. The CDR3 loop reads CASSLGTVNYGYTF. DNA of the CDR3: TGCGCCAGCAGCTTGGGGACAGTTAACTATGGCTACACCTTC.

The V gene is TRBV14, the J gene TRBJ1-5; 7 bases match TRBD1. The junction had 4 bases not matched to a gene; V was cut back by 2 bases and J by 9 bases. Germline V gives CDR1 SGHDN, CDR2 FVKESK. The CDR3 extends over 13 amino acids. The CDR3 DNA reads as TGTGCCAGCAGCCAAAACAGGGGCGGGCCCCAGCATTTT. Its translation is CASSQNRGGPQHF.

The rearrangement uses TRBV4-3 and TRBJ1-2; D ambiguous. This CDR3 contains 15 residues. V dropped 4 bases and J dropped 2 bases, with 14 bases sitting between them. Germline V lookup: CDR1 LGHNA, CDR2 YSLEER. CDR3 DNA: TGCGCCAGCAGCCGCCAGACCGGGGAAAACTATGGCTACACCTTC. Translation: CASSRQTGENYGYTF.

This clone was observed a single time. The CDR3 protein is CASSQEGQVKNIQYF. The CDR3 DNA reads as TGTGCCAGCAGCCAAGAGGGGCAGGTCAAAAACATTCAGTACTTC. V gene TRBV3-1 (or the pseudogene TRBV3-2) combines with J gene TRBJ2-4, with D maybe TRBD1 (5 bases). Trimming stripped 0 bases from V and 3 bases from J, with 9 bases between. The length of the CDR3 is 15 residues. Germline CDR1 is LGHDT and CDR2 is YNNKEL (reference sequence).

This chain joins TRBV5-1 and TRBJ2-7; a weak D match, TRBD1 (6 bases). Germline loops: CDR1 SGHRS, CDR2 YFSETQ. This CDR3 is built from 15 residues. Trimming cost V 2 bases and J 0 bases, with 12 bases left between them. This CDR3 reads CASSFSQGYSYEQYF. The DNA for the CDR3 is TGCGCCAGCAGCTTTTCACAGGGATACTCCTACGAGCAGTACTTC.

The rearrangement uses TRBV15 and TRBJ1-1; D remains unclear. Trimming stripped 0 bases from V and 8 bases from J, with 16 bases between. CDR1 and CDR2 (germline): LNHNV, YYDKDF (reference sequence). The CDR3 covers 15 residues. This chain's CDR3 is CATSRDLEGPREAFF. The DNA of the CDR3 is TGTGCCACCAGCAGAGATCTGGAGGGCCCCAGGGAAGCTTTCTTT.